A single T cell receptor beta chain is shown here with its context. Its specificity is unknown. This sample was included in a study of CXCR3-negative and CXCR3-positive naive CD8 T cells. Study-wide findings and caveats: Memory cells differed in TRBV-TRBJ usage, but naive CXCR3-negative and CXCR3-positive cells had similar usage. Both naive subsets had comparably high diversity; memory CD8+ cells much lower. Relative to CXCR3-negative naive cells, CXCR3-positive naive cells had more hydrophobic TRB CDR3s.

The naive CD8+ gate required CD45RO-CCR7+CD27+CD95- phenotype. Per the germline V gene, CDR1 is MNHEY and CDR2 is SVGAGI. The CDR3 is 14 amino acids. All TRB cDNA libraries came from 5' RACE performed with UMI labels. Reprocessing the 5' RACE reads, TCRdb reports a single entry for every CDR3 protein and omits DNA. Its table records 65,000 to 90,000 distinct CDR3 sequences. This TCR derives from a human donor in good health. Some clones in this sample may be carry-over from other donors' samples. Material for sequencing was naive CXCR3+ CD8+ T cells from blood. Specified subset: CD45RO-CCR7+CD27+CD95- naive CD8+ T cells expressing CXCR3 (TNR3+). The chain employs TRBV6-5 and TRBJ2-3; TCRdb's D gene call, TRBD2, goes unchecked for lack of DNA. The chain's CDR3 is CASSRGGPSDTQYF.